The clone carrying this T cell receptor (beta chain) came up a few times. The entry originates in a study of blood T cell repertoires in COVID-19. About the research overall: COVID-19 samples from acute and convalescent phases originated in the United States, Italy and Spain. Nucleic acid was either cDNA or gDNA, and it came from T cells, B-cell-depleted T cells, or PBMCs.

Germline-derived CDR1 and CDR2 are SNHLY and FYNNEI. The CDR3 is 14 residues long. With 4 bases removed from V and 0 bases from J, the gap between germline ends came to 10 bases. Per the study methods: Reference gene primer amplification gave estimated nucleated cell counts. The assay was immunoSEQ multiplex PCR, and TCRdb's table has in-frame clones only and misses some. Clonal size and the V and J genes are those of that table, whereas D and trimming came from the DNA. The data hold about 250,000 clones, with approximately 80% observed a single time. The receptor comes from an older man with acute or convalescent COVID-19. The V and J genes are TRBV2 and TRBJ2-7; no definite D call. Sequenced: peripheral blood. DNA for the CDR3: TGTGCCAGCAGTGGTACAGTACCCTCCTACGAGCAGTACTTC. This sequence encodes CASSGTVPSYEQYF.